The clone carrying this TCR beta chain was picked up many times. The sample belongs to a study of T cells after yellow fever vaccination. Trimming cost V 4 bases and J 6 bases; bases outside gene matches: 10. Germline V gives CDR1 SGHRS, CDR2 YFSETQ. The CDR3 is 15 residues long. TCRdb processed the 5' RACE reads anew with MiXCR; each CDR3 protein has one entry. This sample has over 150,000 distinct CDR3 sequences, with about 6.2% found just once. The clonotype originates from a young man who received the YFV17D yellow fever vaccine. The starting material was CD4+ T cells sorted from PBMCs, obtained on the day of the first yellow fever vaccination. The chain combines TRBV5-1 with TRBJ2-3, with 8 bases matching TRBD2. CDR3 nucleotide sequence: TGCGCCAGCAGCGCGGACGGGGGGGCCGGGGATACGCAGTATTTT. Translation gives CASSADGGAGDTQYF.